Detailed here is one T cell receptor beta chain. The antigen is unknown. The CDR3 covers 13 residues. V was cut by 3 bases and J by 7 bases, with 10 bases left in between. Germline CDR1 is LNHDA and CDR2 is SQIVND (reference sequence). This sample was taken from a study of shared clonotypes between healthy human individuals. Findings and caveats of the study: Shared clonotypes: 4.5% to 6% naive CD4, about 3.3% naive CD8, under 2.5% memory CD4, 0.4% memory CD8.

Sequencing was performed with immunoSEQ multiplex PCR; in TCRdb, only in-frame clones are kept and a portion is missing. The sample lists more than 2 million clones, roughly 95% occurring once. The naive CD8 fraction comprised CD45RO-negative cells positively selected for CCR7 and excluded terminally differentiated effector memory CD45RA+ cells. The sequenced sample was naive CD8+ T cells from PBMCs. The source is a young man in good health. Some clones in this sample may be carry-over from other donors' samples. The gene calls are TRBV19 and TRBJ1-5; D perhaps matches TRBD1 (5 bases). CDR3 DNA: TGTGCCAGTAGTATCAGGGTAGGACAGCCCCAGCATTTT. Translation gives CASSIRVGQPQHF.